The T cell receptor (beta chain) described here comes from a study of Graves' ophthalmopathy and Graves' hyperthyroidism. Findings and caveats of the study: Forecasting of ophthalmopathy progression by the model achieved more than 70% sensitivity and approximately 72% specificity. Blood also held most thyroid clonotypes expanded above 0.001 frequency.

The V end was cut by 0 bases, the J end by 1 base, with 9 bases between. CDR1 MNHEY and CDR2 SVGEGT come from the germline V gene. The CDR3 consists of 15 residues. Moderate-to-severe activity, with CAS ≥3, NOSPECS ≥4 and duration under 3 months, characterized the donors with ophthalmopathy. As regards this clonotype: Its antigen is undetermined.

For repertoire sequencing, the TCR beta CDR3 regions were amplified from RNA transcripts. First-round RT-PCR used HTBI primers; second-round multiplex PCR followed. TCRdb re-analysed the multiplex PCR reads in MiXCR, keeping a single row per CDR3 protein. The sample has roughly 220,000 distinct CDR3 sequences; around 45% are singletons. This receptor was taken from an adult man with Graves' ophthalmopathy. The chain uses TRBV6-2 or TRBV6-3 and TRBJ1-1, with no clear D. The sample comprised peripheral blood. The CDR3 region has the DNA TGTGCCAGCAGTTACTCAGGTGTGAGGAACACTGAAGCTTTCTTT. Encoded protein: CASSYSGVRNTEAFF.